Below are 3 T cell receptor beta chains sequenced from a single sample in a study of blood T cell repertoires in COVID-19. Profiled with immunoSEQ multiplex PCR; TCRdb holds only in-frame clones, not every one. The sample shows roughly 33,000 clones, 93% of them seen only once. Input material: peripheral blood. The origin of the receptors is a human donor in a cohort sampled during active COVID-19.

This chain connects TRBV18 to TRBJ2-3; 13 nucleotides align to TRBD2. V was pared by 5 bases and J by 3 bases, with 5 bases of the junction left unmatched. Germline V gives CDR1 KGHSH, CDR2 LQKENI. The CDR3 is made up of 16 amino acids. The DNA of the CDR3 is TGTGCCAGCTCAACTAGGACTAGCGGGAGTACAGATACGCAGTATTTT. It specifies CASSTRTSGSTDTQYF.

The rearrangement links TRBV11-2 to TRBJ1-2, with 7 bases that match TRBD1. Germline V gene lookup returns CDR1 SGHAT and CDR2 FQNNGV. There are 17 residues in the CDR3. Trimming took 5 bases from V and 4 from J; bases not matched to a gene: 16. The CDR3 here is CASSPLTPDRFIYGYTF. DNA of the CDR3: TGTGCCAGCAGCCCTTTAACTCCGGACAGGTTTATCTATGGCTACACCTTC.

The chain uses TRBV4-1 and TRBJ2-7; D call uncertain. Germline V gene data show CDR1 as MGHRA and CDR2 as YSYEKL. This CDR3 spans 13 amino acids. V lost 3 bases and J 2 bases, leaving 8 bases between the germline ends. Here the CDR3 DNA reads TGCGCCAGCAGCCATGGCGGAACCTACGAGCAGTACTTC. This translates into CASSHGGTYEQYF.